The subject of this entry is one T cell receptor (beta chain). No antigen is known for it. It has no much larger one-base neighbor in the sample; base qualities were not kept. The data stem from a study of regulatory T cells in long-lasting Graves disease listed by TCRdb under 2021. In terms of the full investigation: In the newly diagnosed Graves' disease group, patients had been taking antithyroid drugs for less than 3 months. The study was registered as a clinical trial and conducted in China. TCR sequencing covered approximately 13 persistent and about 20 newly diagnosed Graves' disease patients, about 35 samples in total. This study used TCR sequencing and RNA sequencing of peripheral blood to compare persistent Graves' disease patients against newly diagnosed Graves' disease patients. General findings and caveats noted by the study authors: Peripheral blood alone was examined, since thyroid tissue, which constituted the primary lesion, could not be accessed. As a limitation, the authors acknowledged that the small sample size may reduce accuracy. Patients with persistent disease shared more public clonotypes (approximately 2,500) than newly diagnosed patients did (approximately 990). Sequencing and analysis were limited to the TCR beta chain. Persistent Graves' disease patients showed lower TCR Shannon entropy and fewer highly expanded clones than newly diagnosed patients, suggesting clonal expansion. Preferential use of TRBV28, TRBJ1-2 and TRBJ2-5 was observed in persistent disease, whereas TRBV20-1 and TRBJ2-1 were favored in newly diagnosed disease.

The time point label for this specimen denotes: newly diagnosed GD, antithyroid drugs for less than 3 months. For both TCR sequencing and RNA sequencing, RNA was extracted from PBMCs in TRIzol. The diagnosis of Graves' disease was made according to American Thyroid Association guidelines. Recruitment of patients was carried out at an endocrinology department in Xi'an, China. From each patient, roughly 9 milliliters of peripheral blood was collected into an EDTA anticoagulant tube. PBMCs were isolated by Ficoll Paque Plus density gradient separation without further T cell sorting. RNA quality was checked with an Agilent 2100 Bioanalyzer and agarose gel, and concentration with a NanoDrop 2000. Libraries were made using multiplex PCR. The reads were generated on an Illumina HiSeq 4000. iRepertoire HTBI primers and Arm-PCR amplification of CDR3 regions were used to construct TCR beta libraries. Before sequencing, the PCR products went through gel purification. The original methods were these. A total of 62 TRBV and 14 TRBJ segments were identified across samples and were used for gene usage analysis of CDR3 amino acid clonotypes. Filtered high-quality paired reads were merged into contigs using COPE and FqMerger. BLAST was used to align contigs to IMGT TRBV, TRBD and TRBJ reference genes, with CDR3 defined following IMGT. Any clonotype with a frequency above 0.1% was counted as a highly expanded clone. Shannon entropy served as the measure of repertoire diversity, while the Gini coefficient captured V-J evenness. Clonotypes shared by more than one individual were considered public. The raw public data were reprocessed by TCRdb itself: fastp quality trimming at Q25, MiXCR clonotype calling, in-frame beta chains only. Each CDR3 protein gets just one entry, which takes the most common genes and DNA from the rows behind it. The V and J calls were not made by the authors but by TCRdb's processing. This sample lists 400,000 to 500,000 distinct CDR3 sequences; 12% to 15% were detected once. Over 15% of the sample is taken by the ten largest.

From cysteine to phenylalanine, the CDR3 is 15 amino acids long. Only the CDR3 portion is preserved as DNA: 45 bases, with reading frame beginning at the first base. Trimming accounts for 8 bases at V and 5 bases at J, while the number of junction bases matched to no gene is 7. CDR1 and CDR2 were assigned from the germline V gene as MDHEN and SYDVKM. A further study also used this sample, focusing on T cells in Graves' hyperthyroidism and ophthalmopathy. As the second paper documents: Graves' hyperthyroidism was defined as stable when no progression to ophthalmopathy occurred over 18 months of follow-up. The hyperthyroidism patients were between 18 and 65 years old and newly diagnosed, with a disease duration of less than 2 months. The study excluded patients with uncontrolled infections, other autoimmune diseases, pregnancy or lactation. Diagnoses were established on the basis of clinical symptoms, serum thyroxine and TRAb, thyroid ultrasound, and orbital computed tomography. The TCR CDR3 was subjected to a first round of RT-PCR using the HTBI primer set and the Qiagen OneStep RT-PCR kit. Most expanded thyroid clonotypes (frequency above 0.001) were also found in blood, which suggests that blood repertoires may mirror thyroid immune responses. A model built on a 13 V-J signature distinguished ophthalmopathy from stable hyperthyroidism, reaching about 88% sensitivity and 81% to 83% specificity in cross-validation and 80%/75% in testing. In validation, the model predicted progression to ophthalmopathy with 60% to 71% sensitivity and around 72% specificity, a median of 6.5 months before onset. A discovery cohort of around 100 patients, approximately 44 with Graves' ophthalmopathy and roughly 59 with stable Graves' hyperthyroidism, was used to find distinguishing TCR V-J signatures. Whether ophthalmopathy could be predicted prospectively was tested in an independent validation cohort made up of about 18 hyperthyroidism patients plus 17 patients who later progressed to ophthalmopathy. The roughly 100 discovery patients were randomly divided into training and test sets at a 7:3 ratio. Thyroid tissue and blood T-cell repertoires from over 5 Graves' hyperthyroidism patients were also compared in the study. Once sampling was done, hyperthyroidism patients were given methimazole at a starting dose of 30 mg daily, whereas ophthalmopathy patients were given high-dose intravenous methylprednisolone. Libraries were constructed in a second round of multiplex PCR, after which size selection and purification were carried out. Paired-end sequencing of the libraries was performed with 100 bp reads on an Illumina HiSeq2000. SOAPnuke was used to process the raw data, throwing out any read that contained adapters or uncalled bases, had a mean Phred below 15, or lacked an exact constant-primer or identifier match. High-quality paired reads were merged using COPE v1.2.5, and each unique nucleotide sequence was defined as a clonotype. MiTCR v1.1 was used to align clonotypes to the IMGT TRBV, TRBD and TRBJ reference segments. Only V-J combinations with frequency above 0.0001, covering about 99% of repertoires, were analysed. The TCS score was defined as F50 (clonal expansion) divided by E x V (chaos), with BLOSUM62-based TCRdist calculated between CDR3 peptides within each V-J. Welch's t-statistics and random forest reduced around 550 V-J features to roughly 13, which were used in a naive Bayes classifier (R e1071). Sample size was not statistically predetermined, and blinding of investigators to group allocation was not performed. TCR Vbeta CDR3 sequencing of 135 peripheral blood samples (about 45 ophthalmopathy, about 74 hyperthyroidism and some 17 progressor patients) is reported in the paper.

Rearrangement joined TRBV28 to TRBJ2-5, with TRBD2 matching 14 junction bases. The clonotype originates from a woman aged 50 to 65 with Graves disease. Donor details come from another sample of the same person, matched by shared clones. The sequenced sample was peripheral blood mononuclear cells (PBMCs), obtained at new diagnosis, from a patient treated with antithyroid drugs. The sequenced DNA: TGTGCCAGCCTAGGGACTAGCGGGAGTGAGGAGACCCAGTACTTC. Its protein reads: CASLGTSGSEETQYF.